The next 32 T cell receptor beta chains were all read from a single sample in a study of blood T cells in healthy people across ages. Combining a sample-barcoded 5' primer with a J-beta primer mix, a second PCR ran for roughly 7 to 12 cycles. TCRdb analysed the 5' RACE reads with MiXCR anew, one entry per CDR3 protein. The table shows 910,000 or so distinct CDR3 sequences, with just over 50% occurring only once. Sequencing was performed on blood. Receptor source: a woman in her sixties or seventies in good health.

This clonotype was observed many times. The chain uses TRBV4-2 and TRBJ2-7; 10 nucleotides line up with TRBD1. CDR3 length equals 15 residues. The V gene end was trimmed by 1 base and the J gene end by 1 base; junction bases not matched to a gene: 1. Per germline, CDR1 LGHNA and CDR2 YNFKEQ. The CDR3 reads CASSQGTGGSYEQYF. In DNA, the CDR3 is TGTGCCAGCAGCCAAGGGACAGGGGGTTCCTACGAGCAGTACTTC.

This clonotype appeared a few times. This may be a read error: a much more frequent sequence differs by one nucleotide. This chain uses TRBV25-1 with TRBJ2-1; 15 bases agree with TRBD2. The germline gives CDR1 MGHDK, CDR2 SYGVNS. This CDR3 spans 17 amino acids. The DNA of the CDR3 is TGTGCCTGCAGAGGGGGACTAGCGGGAGGAAGATACAATGAGCAGTTCTTC. Protein product: CACRGGLAGGRYNEQFF.

This clonotype was found a few times. V and J are TRBV7-9 and TRBJ2-7; weak D call: TRBD1 (5 bases). CDR3 size: 12 residues. The germline V and J ends were trimmed by 4 bases and 6 bases, with 10 bases remaining between them. Germline CDR1 reads SEHNR; CDR2 reads FQNEAQ (reference sequence). CDR3 sequence (DNA): TGTGCCAGCAGCTCAGACCAGGGCGAGCAGTACTTC. It codes for CASSSDQGEQYF.

This clonotype was seen more than once but under ten times. This chain links TRBV20-1 with TRBJ2-1, with TRBD2 identical over 11 bases. This CDR3 spans 16 amino acids. The V gene's germline CDR1 is DFQATT and CDR2 SNEGSKA (reference sequence). Trimming at V came to 0 bases and at J to 7 bases, leaving 8 bases not matched to a gene. As DNA, the CDR3 is TGCAGTGCTAGAGATATCCCTAGCGGGAGGCTTAATGAGCAGTTCTTC. As protein: CSARDIPSGRLNEQFF.

The chain links TRBV29-1 to TRBJ2-7; unclear D gene. The germline V gene has CDR1 SQVTM and CDR2 ANQGSEA. CDR3 length equals 12 residues. V lost 6 bases and J lost 7, with 16 bases in between. In DNA form, the CDR3 reads TGCAGCGTGGCCGAACCCCTCAATGAGCAGTACTTC. Its protein product is CSVAEPLNEQYF.

The chain recombines TRBV5-1 with TRBJ2-7; tentatively, D is TRBD1 or TRBD2 (5 bases each). The J call may be in error: the DNA end matches TRBJ2-5 better. CDR1 SGHRS and CDR2 YFSETQ come from the germline V gene. The CDR3 has 15 residues. CDR3 protein: CASSLAGLSGETQYF. As DNA, the CDR3 is TGCGCCAGCAGCTTGGCGGGGCTAAGTGGCGAGACCCAGTACTTC.

This sequence joins TRBV28 and TRBJ2-7; 7 bases align to TRBD1. The length of the CDR3 is 14 residues. V lost 6 bases, J lost 12 bases, and 17 bases stayed unmatched. From germline, CDR1 is MDHEN and CDR2 SYDVKM. CDR3 in amino acids: CASSYPGQRPTLYF. The CDR3 bases are TGTGCCAGCAGCTACCCGGGACAGCGGCCGACTCTGTACTTC.

The chain links TRBV3-1 to TRBJ2-7; D gene uncertain. This CDR3 has 14 residues. V was pared by 1 base and J by 6 bases, with 13 bases between. In germline, CDR1 is LGHDT, CDR2 YNNKEL (reference sequence). The CDR3, as DNA: TGTGCCAGCAGCCAAGTAGGTTCGGCGTTCGAGCAGTACTTC. It yields the protein CASSQVGSAFEQYF.

This clonotype came up a few times. The CDR3 loop is CATAGRKGSQETQYF. The DNA of the CDR3 is TGTGCCACCGCAGGGAGAAAGGGCAGCCAAGAGACCCAGTACTTC. The chain joins TRBV15 to TRBJ2-5; D may correspond to TRBD1 or TRBD2 (5 bases each). V lost 8 bases to trimming and J lost 1 base, with 17 bases between them. The CDR3 extends over 15 amino acids. Germline CDR1 is LNHNV and CDR2 is YYDKDF (reference sequence).

The chain combines TRBV7-3 with TRBJ2-3, with TRBD2 matching 8 bases. The CDR3 sequence is 18 residues long. The V segment lost 4 bases and the J segment 0 bases; nucleotides outside the gene matches: 12. The germline V gene has CDR1 SGHTA and CDR2 FQGTGA. CDR3 protein: CASSSQGGASGSTDTQYF. The CDR3 coding sequence is TGTGCCAGCAGCTCCCAAGGGGGGGCTAGCGGGAGCACAGATACGCAGTATTTT.

The chain combines TRBV20-1 with TRBJ2-1; 12 positions agree with TRBD1. The trim removed 3 bases at V and 9 bases at J, leaving 9 bases unmatched. The CDR3 length is 15 residues. Per the germline V gene, CDR1 is DFQATT and CDR2 is SNEGSKA (reference sequence). The CDR3 loop is CSASRAGTGGGEQFF. The DNA of the CDR3 is TGCAGTGCTAGTCGGGCCGGGACAGGGGGCGGTGAGCAGTTCTTC.

As regards this clonotype: A read error may explain this, as a much larger clone is one base away. This chain connects TRBV6-2 or TRBV6-3 to TRBJ2-5, with D perhaps matching TRBD1 or TRBD2 (5 bases each). The J call is uncertain, as TRBJ2-7 better fits the DNA end. Germline V gene sequence: CDR1 MNHEY, CDR2 SVGEGT. The CDR3 is 13 amino acids. CDR3 coding DNA: TGTGCCTGTGCGATGGGACCCACCTACGAGCAGTACTTC. It is translated as CACAMGPTYEQYF.

This clonotype was observed at least ten times. The chain employs TRBV5-1 and TRBJ2-5, with D hard to call. Trimming pared 2 bases from V and 2 bases from J, leaving 10 bases between. The CDR3 runs to 14 residues. Germline-derived CDR1 and CDR2 are SGHRS and YFSETQ. The CDR3 coding sequence is TGCGCCAGCAGCTTACGGGTCACACAAGAGACCCAGTACTTC. Translated: CASSLRVTQETQYF.

The gene calls are TRBV7-6 and TRBJ2-5; no clear D. The V end lost 3 bases, the J end lost 5 bases, and 10 bases lay between the germline ends. This CDR3 spans 13 amino acids. In germline, CDR1 is SGHVS, CDR2 FNYEAQ. CDR3 in DNA: TGTGCCAGCAGCTTCCAGCCCCGGGAGACCCAGTACTTC. Residues: CASSFQPRETQYF.

The V and J genes are TRBV27 and TRBJ2-3; the match to TRBD2 covers 9 bases. With 8 bases clipped from V and 2 bases from J, the junction kept 8 bases outside the gene matches. Germline CDR1 MNHEY, CDR2 SMNVEV (reference sequence). The CDR3 has 15 amino acids. The CDR3: CASGVAGEFTDTQYF. DNA for the CDR3: TGTGCCAGCGGCGTAGCGGGAGAGTTCACAGATACGCAGTATTTT.

CDR3 sequence: CASIQPGSNIQYF. Written as DNA, the CDR3 is TGTGCCAGCATCCAACCGGGCTCAAACATTCAGTACTTC. J is TRBJ2-4 and V is TRBV6-6, with D unresolved. V was cut by 7 bases and J by 6 bases, with 13 bases left in between. The length of the CDR3 is 13 residues. Germline V gene lookup returns CDR1 MNHNY and CDR2 SVGAGI (reference sequence).

The chain is built from TRBV20-1 and TRBJ2-1, with unresolved D. This CDR3 is 13 amino acids long. Germline-derived CDR1 and CDR2 are DFQATT and SNEGSKA (reference sequence). The ends were cut back, 4 bases at V and 6 bases at J, with 13 bases in the middle. CDR3 sequence: CSATRQVINEQFF. The CDR3, as DNA: TGCAGTGCTACTAGGCAGGTCATCAATGAGCAGTTCTTC.

This clonotype showed up many times. The chain joins TRBV3-1 to TRBJ2-4, with no clear D. The CDR3 consists of 13 residues. V was cut by 0 bases and J by 7 bases, with 7 bases left in between. The V gene's germline CDR1 is LGHDT and CDR2 YNNKEL (reference sequence). The CDR3 loop is CASSQDIINIQYF. The DNA for the CDR3 is TGTGCCAGCAGCCAAGATATAATCAACATTCAGTACTTC.

The rearrangement joins TRBV6-5 to TRBJ1-1, with D unclear. The germline gives CDR1 MNHEY, CDR2 SVGAGI. The V gene lost 6 bases and the J gene lost 10 bases, with 12 bases spanning the gap. This CDR3 region has 11 residues. CDR3 DNA sequence: TGTGCCAGCAGAGGTTATAGTCGAGCTTTCTTT. Residues: CASRGYSRAFF.

The chain couples TRBV12-3 or TRBV12-4 to TRBJ2-4; possibly TRBD1 for D (6 bases). The CDR3 extends over 14 amino acids. Between the trimmed V and J ends, which lost 3 bases and 4 bases, there was a span of 10 bases. The CDR3 DNA is TGTGCCAGCAGTTTGGGGGCGCCGAAAAACATTCAGTACTTC. Its protein product is CASSLGAPKNIQYF.

The V call is TRBV9, the J call TRBJ2-3; TRBD2 is a possible D gene (5 bases). CDR1 is SGDLS, CDR2 YYNGEE, per germline. Trimming took 0 bases from V and 1 from J, leaving 12 bases between them. This CDR3 contains 16 residues. CDR3 coding DNA: TGTGCCAGCAGCGTAGATGAGGGCGCCGGCACAGATACGCAGTATTTT. Its translation: CASSVDEGAGTDTQYF.

The chain has TRBV11-2 and TRBJ2-7; 7 bases match TRBD1. The CDR3 is made up of 15 amino acids. Germline trimming cut 2 bases from V and 0 bases from J; bases unmatched to any gene: 4. In germline, CDR1 is SGHAT, CDR2 FQNNGV. CDR3 DNA: TGTGCCAGCAGCTTACAGGGACAGCTCTCCTACGAGCAGTACTTC. It translates to CASSLQGQLSYEQYF.

This clonotype was seen a few times. The J gene is TRBJ2-7, the V gene TRBV20-1; possibly TRBD2 for D (5 bases). The CDR3 has 15 residues. Trimming left V 5 bases short and J 5 bases short, with 22 bases between. Germline V gene lookup returns CDR1 DFQATT and CDR2 SNEGSKA (reference sequence). CDR3 residues: CSAGGLAGAWDEQYF. CDR3 nucleotides: TGCAGTGCTGGTGGGTTGGCGGGTGCATGGGACGAGCAGTACTTC.

V is TRBV4-2 and J is TRBJ1-6, with 9 nucleotides matching TRBD1. CDR1 and CDR2 from the germline V gene are LGHNA and YNFKEQ. This CDR3 comprises 15 residues. V was clipped by 4 bases and J by 9 bases; unmatched bases: 7. The CDR3, as DNA: TGTGCCAGCAGCCGCGACAGGGGGGAAAGTTCACCCCTCCACTTT. Its translation: CASSRDRGESSPLHF.

Comment on this clonotype: The junction and the germline gene differ at one end; a read error may be behind it. The V gene is TRBV5-1, the J gene TRBJ2-3; possible D gene TRBD2, 6 bases. Per germline, CDR1 SGHRS and CDR2 YFSETQ. The CDR3 is 15 amino acids. Here the CDR3 DNA reads TGCGCCGGCAGCCACCGCGGAGGGGACACAGATACGCAGTATTTT. Its protein is CAGSHRGGDTDTQYF.

The chain carries TRBV20-1 and TRBJ2-1; D ambiguous. This CDR3 comprises 15 residues. The V and J ends lost 3 bases and 0 bases respectively, with 12 bases between them. Germline values: CDR1 DFQATT, CDR2 SNEGSKA (reference sequence). CDR3 region: CSARPTVGSYNEQFF. The CDR3 nucleotides are TGCAGTGCTAGGCCCACCGTAGGCTCCTACAATGAGCAGTTCTTC.

This clonotype showed up just a few times. The CDR3 loop reads CASSALWGTDTQYF. CDR3 in DNA: TGTGCCAGCAGCGCCCTTTGGGGTACAGATACGCAGTATTTT. The chain joins TRBV9 to TRBJ2-3; D gene unclear. Germline CDR1 SGDLS, CDR2 YYNGEE. The CDR3 has 14 amino acids. The V and J ends lost 3 bases and 3 bases respectively, with 11 bases between them.

The V and J genes are TRBV27 and TRBJ2-2; tentative D call: TRBD1 (6 bases). V lost 3 bases, J lost 3 bases, and 11 bases lay in between. CDR3 size: 15 residues. CDR1 MNHEY and CDR2 SMNVEV come from the germline V gene (reference sequence). The CDR3: CASSFQGHYTGELFF. The CDR3 nucleotides are TGTGCCAGCAGTTTTCAGGGGCATTACACCGGGGAGCTGTTTTTT.

V and J are TRBV5-4 and TRBJ2-5; D is undetermined. The J call could be wrong; TRBJ2-7 is a better fit for the DNA end. This CDR3 contains 15 residues. CDR1 is SGHNT, CDR2 YYREEE, per germline (reference sequence). The CDR3: CASSLLNSQVDEQYF. DNA of the CDR3: TGTGCCAGCAGCTTGCTCAACTCCCAGGTAGACGAGCAGTACTTC.

The J gene is TRBJ2-7, the V gene TRBV29-1, with D possibly TRBD1 on 7 matching bases. Deletions cut 7 bases from V and 2 bases from J, with 12 bases between. Germline-derived CDR1 and CDR2 are SQVTM and ANQGSEA. This CDR3 comprises 12 residues. The CDR3 reads CSAGDSPYEQYF. In DNA form, the CDR3 reads TGCAGCGCGGGGGACAGCCCCTACGAGCAGTACTTC.

The chain recombines TRBV20-1 with TRBJ2-5; no clear D. CDR1 is DFQATT and CDR2 is SNEGSKA in the germline V gene (reference sequence). V was shortened by 6 bases and J by 5 bases, with 16 bases between the two germline ends. The length of the CDR3 is 13 residues. CDR3 sequence reads: CSAMRPGVETQYF. The DNA of the CDR3 is TGCAGTGCCATGAGACCCGGCGTGGAGACCCAGTACTTC.

This clonotype was seen a handful of times. V and J are TRBV2 and TRBJ2-4; 10 positions match TRBD2. Germline CDR1 is SNHLY and CDR2 is FYNNEI. CDR3 length equals 14 residues. V dropped 2 bases and J dropped 6; count of bases not matched to a gene: 1. CDR3 protein: CASSELAGVNIQYF. In DNA, the CDR3 is TGTGCCAGCAGTGAACTAGCGGGAGTAAACATTCAGTACTTC.